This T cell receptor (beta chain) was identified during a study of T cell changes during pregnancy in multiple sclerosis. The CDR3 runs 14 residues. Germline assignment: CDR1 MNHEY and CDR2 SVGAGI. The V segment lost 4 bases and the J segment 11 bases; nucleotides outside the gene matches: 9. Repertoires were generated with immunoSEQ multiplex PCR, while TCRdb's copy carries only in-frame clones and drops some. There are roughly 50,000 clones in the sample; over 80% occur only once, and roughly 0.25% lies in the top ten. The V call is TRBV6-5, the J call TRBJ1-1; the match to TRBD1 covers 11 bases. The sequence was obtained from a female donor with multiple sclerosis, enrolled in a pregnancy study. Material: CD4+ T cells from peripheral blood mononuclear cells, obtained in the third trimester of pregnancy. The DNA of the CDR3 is TGTGCCAGCAGTTCCTTGGACAGGGGGCTTGGGGCTTTCTTT. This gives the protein CASSSLDRGLGAFF.